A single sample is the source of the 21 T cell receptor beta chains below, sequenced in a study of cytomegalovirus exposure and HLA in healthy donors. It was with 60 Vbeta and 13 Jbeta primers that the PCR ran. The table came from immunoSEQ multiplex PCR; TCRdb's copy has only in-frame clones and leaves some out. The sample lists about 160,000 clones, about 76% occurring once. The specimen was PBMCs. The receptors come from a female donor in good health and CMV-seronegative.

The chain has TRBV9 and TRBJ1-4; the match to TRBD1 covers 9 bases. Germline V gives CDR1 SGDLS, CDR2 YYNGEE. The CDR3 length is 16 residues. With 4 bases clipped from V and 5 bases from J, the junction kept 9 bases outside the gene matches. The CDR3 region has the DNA TGTGCCAGCAGCTCACAGGGGGCAGGAGGAAATGAAAAACTGTTTTTT. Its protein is CASSSQGAGGNEKLFF.

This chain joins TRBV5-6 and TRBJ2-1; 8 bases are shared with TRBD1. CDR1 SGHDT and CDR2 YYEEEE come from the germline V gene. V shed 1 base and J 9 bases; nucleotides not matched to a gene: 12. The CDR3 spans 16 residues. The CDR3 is CASSLSLGQGEFEQFF. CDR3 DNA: TGTGCCAGCAGCTTGTCCCTAGGACAGGGAGAGTTTGAGCAGTTCTTC.

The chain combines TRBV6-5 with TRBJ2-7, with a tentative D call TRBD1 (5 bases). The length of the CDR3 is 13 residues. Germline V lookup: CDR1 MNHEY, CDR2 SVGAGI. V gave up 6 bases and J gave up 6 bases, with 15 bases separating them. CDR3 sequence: CASRGFQGSEQYF. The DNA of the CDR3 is TGTGCCAGCAGGGGCTTCCAGGGCAGCGAGCAGTACTTC.

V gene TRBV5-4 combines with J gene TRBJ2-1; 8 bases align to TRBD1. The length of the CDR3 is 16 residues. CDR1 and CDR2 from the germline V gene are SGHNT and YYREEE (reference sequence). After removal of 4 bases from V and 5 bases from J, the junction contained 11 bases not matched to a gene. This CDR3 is CASSPGTGQEHNEQFF. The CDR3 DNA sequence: TGTGCCAGCAGCCCTGGCACGGGACAGGAGCACAATGAGCAGTTCTTC. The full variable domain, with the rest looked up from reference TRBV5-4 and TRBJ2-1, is ETGVTQSPTHLIKTRGQQVTLRCSSQSGHNTVSWYQQALGQGPQFIFQYYREEENGRGNFPPRFSGLQFPNYSSELNVNALELDDSALYLCASSPGTGQEHNEQFFGPGTRLTVL.

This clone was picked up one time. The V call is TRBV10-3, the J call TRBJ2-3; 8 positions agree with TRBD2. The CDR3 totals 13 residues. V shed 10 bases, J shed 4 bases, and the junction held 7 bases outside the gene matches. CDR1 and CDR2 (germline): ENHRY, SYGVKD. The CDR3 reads CATLASGSDTQYF. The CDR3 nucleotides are TGTGCCACCCTCGCTAGCGGGTCAGATACGCAGTATTTT.

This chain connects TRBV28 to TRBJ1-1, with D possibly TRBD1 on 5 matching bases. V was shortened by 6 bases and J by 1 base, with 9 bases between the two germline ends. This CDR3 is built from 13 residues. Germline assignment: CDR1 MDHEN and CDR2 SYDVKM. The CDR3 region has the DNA TGTGCCAGCAGGGCCCAGGGGAACACTGAAGCTTTCTTT. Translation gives CASRAQGNTEAFF.

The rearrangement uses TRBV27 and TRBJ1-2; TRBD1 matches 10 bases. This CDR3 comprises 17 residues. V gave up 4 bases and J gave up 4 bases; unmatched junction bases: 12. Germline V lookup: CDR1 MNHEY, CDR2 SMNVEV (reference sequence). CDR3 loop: CASSSLLTGGLVYGYTF. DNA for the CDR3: TGTGCCAGCAGTTCCCTGTTGACAGGGGGCTTGGTCTATGGCTACACCTTC.

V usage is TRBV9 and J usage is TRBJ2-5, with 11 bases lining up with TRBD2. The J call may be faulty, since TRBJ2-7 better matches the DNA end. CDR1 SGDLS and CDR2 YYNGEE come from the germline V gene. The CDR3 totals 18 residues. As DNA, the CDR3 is TGTGCCAGCAGCGTAGAGGCTAGCGGGGGGCTCAGCTCCTACGAGCAGTACTTC. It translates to CASSVEASGGLSSYEQYF.

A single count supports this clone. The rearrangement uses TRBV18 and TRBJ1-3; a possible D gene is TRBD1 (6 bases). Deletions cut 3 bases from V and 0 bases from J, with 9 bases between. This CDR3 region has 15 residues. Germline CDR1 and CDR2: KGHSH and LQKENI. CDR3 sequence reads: CASSPGTNSGNTIYF. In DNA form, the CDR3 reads TGTGCCAGCTCACCTGGGACAAACTCTGGAAACACCATATATTTT.

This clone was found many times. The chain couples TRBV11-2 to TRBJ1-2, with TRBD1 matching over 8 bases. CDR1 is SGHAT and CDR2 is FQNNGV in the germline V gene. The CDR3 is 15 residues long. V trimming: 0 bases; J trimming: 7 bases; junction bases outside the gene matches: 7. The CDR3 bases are TGTGCCAGCAGCTTAGATTTCAGACAGGGGCTTGGCTACACCTTC. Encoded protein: CASSLDFRQGLGYTF.

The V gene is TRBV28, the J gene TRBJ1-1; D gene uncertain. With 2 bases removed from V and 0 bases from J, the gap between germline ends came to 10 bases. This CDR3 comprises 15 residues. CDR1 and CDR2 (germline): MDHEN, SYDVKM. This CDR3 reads CASSLVDSMNTEAFF. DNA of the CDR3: TGTGCCAGCAGTTTAGTCGATAGCATGAACACTGAAGCTTTCTTT.

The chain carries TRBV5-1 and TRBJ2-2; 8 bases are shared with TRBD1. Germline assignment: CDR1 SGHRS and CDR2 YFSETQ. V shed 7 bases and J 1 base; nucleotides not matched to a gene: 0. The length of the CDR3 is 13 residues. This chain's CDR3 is CASDRGNTGELFF. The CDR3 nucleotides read TGCGCCAGCGACAGGGGGAACACCGGGGAGCTGTTTTTT.

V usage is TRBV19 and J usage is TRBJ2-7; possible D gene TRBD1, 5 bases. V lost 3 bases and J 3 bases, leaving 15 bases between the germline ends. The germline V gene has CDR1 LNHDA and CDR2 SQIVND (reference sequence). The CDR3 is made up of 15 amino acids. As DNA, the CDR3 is TGTGCCAGTAGTATCAGGGCAGGGATCGGCTACGAGCAGTACTTC. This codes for CASSIRAGIGYEQYF.

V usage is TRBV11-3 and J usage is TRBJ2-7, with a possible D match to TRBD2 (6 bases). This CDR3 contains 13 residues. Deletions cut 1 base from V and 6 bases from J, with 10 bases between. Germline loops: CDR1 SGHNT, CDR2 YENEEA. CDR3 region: CASSLGEDPEQYF. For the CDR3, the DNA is TGTGCCAGCAGCTTAGGGGAGGATCCCGAGCAGTACTTC.

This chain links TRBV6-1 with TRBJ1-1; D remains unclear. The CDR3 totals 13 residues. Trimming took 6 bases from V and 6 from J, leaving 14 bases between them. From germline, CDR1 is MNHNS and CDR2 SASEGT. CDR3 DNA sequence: TGTGCCAGCAGAATGACGGAGTTTTCTGAAGCTTTCTTT. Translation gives CASRMTEFSEAFF.

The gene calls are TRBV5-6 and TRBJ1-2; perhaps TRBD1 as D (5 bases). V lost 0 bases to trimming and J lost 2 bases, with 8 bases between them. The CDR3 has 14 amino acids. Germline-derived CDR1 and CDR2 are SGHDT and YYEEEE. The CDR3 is CASSLVGQNYGYTF. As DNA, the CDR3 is TGTGCCAGCAGCTTGGTGGGGCAGAACTATGGCTACACCTTC.

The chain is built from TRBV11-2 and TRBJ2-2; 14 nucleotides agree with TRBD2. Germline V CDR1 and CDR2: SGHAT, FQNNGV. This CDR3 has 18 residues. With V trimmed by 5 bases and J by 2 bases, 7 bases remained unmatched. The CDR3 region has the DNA TGTGCCAGCAGCCCAGGGACTAGCGGGGGCCTTAACACCGGGGAGCTGTTTTTT. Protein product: CASSPGTSGGLNTGELFF.

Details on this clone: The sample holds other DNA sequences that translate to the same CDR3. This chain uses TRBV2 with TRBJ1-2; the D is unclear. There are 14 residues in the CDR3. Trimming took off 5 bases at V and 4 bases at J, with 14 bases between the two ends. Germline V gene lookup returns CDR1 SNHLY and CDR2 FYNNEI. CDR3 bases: TGTGCCAGCAGTTCCCAGGCGTGGGCCTATGGCTACACCTTC. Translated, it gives CASSSQAWAYGYTF.

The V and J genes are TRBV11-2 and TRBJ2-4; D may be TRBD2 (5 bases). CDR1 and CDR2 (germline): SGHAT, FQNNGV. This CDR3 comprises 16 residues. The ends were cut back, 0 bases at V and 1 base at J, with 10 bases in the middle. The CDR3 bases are TGTGCCAGCAGCTTAGAACTGGGAGCGGCCAAAAACATTCAGTACTTC. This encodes CASSLELGAAKNIQYF.

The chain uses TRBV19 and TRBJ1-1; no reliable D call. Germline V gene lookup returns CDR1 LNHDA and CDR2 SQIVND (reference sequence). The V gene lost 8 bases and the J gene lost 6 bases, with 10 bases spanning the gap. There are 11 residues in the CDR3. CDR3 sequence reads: CASSRDPEAFF. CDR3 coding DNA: TGTGCCAGTTCCCGGGATCCTGAAGCTTTCTTT.

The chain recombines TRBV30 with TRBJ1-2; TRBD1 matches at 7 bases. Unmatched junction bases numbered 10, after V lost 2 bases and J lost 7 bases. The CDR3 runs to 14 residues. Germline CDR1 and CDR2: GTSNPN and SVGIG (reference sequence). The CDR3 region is CAWSRSRGTGGYTF. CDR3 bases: TGTGCCTGGAGTCGGTCCAGGGGGACGGGTGGCTACACCTTC.